The rows below give T cell receptor beta chains drawn from one sample of a study of blood T cell repertoires in COVID-19. The repertoire was sequenced with immunoSEQ multiplex PCR; TCRdb's copy has only in-frame clones and lacks some. The sample carries 150,000 to 200,000 clones, 85% to 90% recorded once. Sequencing used peripheral blood. The source of these receptors is a young man with acute or convalescent COVID-19. Both conserved end residues are part of each CDR3. D genes are given only for firm matches. Rows may omit the clone size; those that give it use once, few, many or a size class.

>TRBJ1-4|few|TRBV11-3|TRBD1
CASSAGTGEKLFF
TGTGCCAGCAGCGCGGGGACAGGTGAAAAACTGTTTTTT
>TRBJ2-3|few|TRBV6-5|TRBD2
CASEAGAGSLDTQYF
TGTGCCAGCGAAGCGGGGGCGGGGAGTTTAGATACGCAGTATTTT
>TRBJ1-1|.|TRBV5-1|.
CASSLEGVNTEAFF
TGCGCCAGCAGCTTAGAGGGTGTTAACACTGAAGCTTTCTTT
>TRBJ1-2|.|TRBV12-5|.
CASGSRGWNSNYGYTF
TGTGCTAGTGGTTCCCGGGGGTGGAATAGTAACTATGGCTACACCTTC
>TRBJ1-1|.|TRBV11-2|.
CASSSDRDTEAFF
TGTGCCAGCAGCAGTGACAGAGACACTGAAGCTTTCTTT
>TRBJ1-1|.|TRBV6-5|.
CASSVTHGSTEAFF
TGTGCCAGCAGCGTGACCCACGGGAGCACTGAAGCTTTCTTT
>TRBJ2-2|.|TRBV30|.
CAWIVHNTGELFF
TGTGCCTGGATAGTTCACAACACCGGGGAGCTGTTTTTT
>TRBJ2-5|once|TRBV4-1|.
CASSPGLFQETQYF
TGCGCCAGCAGCCCAGGACTATTCCAAGAGACCCAGTACTTC
>TRBJ1-3|.|TRBV4-1|.
CASSQGGAGNTIYF
TGCGCCAGCAGCCAAGGGGGAGCTGGAAACACCATATATTTT
>TRBJ1-2|.|TRBV2|TRBD1
CASSVQGANYGYTF
TGTGCCAGCAGTGTACAGGGGGCTAACTATGGCTACACCTTC
>TRBJ2-5|.|TRBV4-1|TRBD2
CASSQVLRGAQETQYF
TGCGCCAGCAGCCAAGTCTTGCGGGGGGCCCAAGAGACCCAGTACTTC
>TRBJ1-3|.|TRBV29-1|.
CSVLEGNTIYF
TGCAGCGTTCTAGAGGGAAACACCATATATTTT
>TRBJ1-1|.|TRBV6-4|TRBD1
CASSDQRTGRENTEAFF
TGTGCCAGCAGTGACCAGCGGACAGGTAGGGAGAACACTGAAGCTTTCTTT
>TRBJ2-2|once|TRBV25-1|.
CASSDSGGQYTGELFF
TGTGCCAGCAGTGATTCCGGCGGACAGTACACCGGGGAGCTGTTTTTT
>TRBJ1-1|.|TRBV6-6|.
CASSPLNTEAFF
TGTGCCAGCAGTCCCCTAAACACTGAAGCTTTCTTT
>TRBJ1-3|.|TRBV29-1|.
CSGGGGDGNTIYF
TGCAGCGGAGGGGGGGGCGATGGAAACACCATATATTTT
>TRBJ2-4|.|TRBV3-1/TRBV3-2|TRBD2
CASSSGVAGGSKNIQYF
TGTGCCAGCAGCTCCGGGGTAGCGGGGGGTTCCAAAAACATTCAGTACTTC
>TRBJ2-2|.|TRBV6-6|TRBD1
CASRPGQGATGELFF
TGTGCCAGCAGGCCCGGACAGGGGGCAACCGGGGAGCTGTTTTTT
>TRBJ1-2|few|TRBV19|TRBD1
CASTVGTANYGYTF
TGTGCCAGTACGGTAGGGACAGCTAACTATGGCTACACCTTC
>TRBJ2-1|.|TRBV4-1|TRBD1
CASSHTGGYEQFF
TGCGCCAGCAGCCACACAGGGGGTTACGAGCAGTTCTTC
>TRBJ1-4|.|TRBV4-2|TRBD1
CASSLWTGLGELFF
TGTGCCAGCAGCCTATGGACAGGGTTGGGCGAACTGTTTTTT
>TRBJ1-5|.|TRBV2|.
CASSETVSNQPQHF
TGTGCCAGCAGTGAGACAGTTAGCAATCAGCCCCAGCATTTT
>TRBJ2-7|once|TRBV12-2|.
CASRLLAGGYEQYF
TGTGCAAGTCGCTTACTAGCGGGGGGCTACGAGCAGTACTTC
>TRBJ1-2|.|TRBV19|TRBD1
CASSTPRRGRPYGYTF
TGTGCCAGTAGTACGCCCCGCAGGGGGCGCCCCTATGGCTACACCTTC
>TRBJ1-1|few|TRBV28|.
CASSLPMTGNTEAFF
TGTGCCAGCAGTTTACCGATGACAGGTAACACTGAAGCTTTCTTT
>TRBJ2-2|.|TRBV6-5|.
CASNLDSGFGELFF
TGTGCCAGCAACCTTGATTCGGGTTTCGGGGAGCTGTTTTTT
>TRBJ2-3|once|TRBV1|.
CTSSQDPFGGDTQYF
TGCACCAGCAGCCAAGACCCCTTCGGGGGGGATACGCAGTATTTT
>TRBJ1-5|once|TRBV5-6|.
CASSLAGGSNQPQHF
TGTGCCAGCAGCTTGGCCGGGGGAAGCAATCAGCCCCAGCATTTT
>TRBJ1-2|.|TRBV2|TRBD1
CASSSADGQGYGYTF
TGTGCCAGCAGTTCAGCGGACGGACAGGGCTATGGCTACACCTTC
>TRBJ1-4|.|TRBV5-8|.
CASSLGTTATNEKLFF
TGTGCCAGCAGCCTAGGGACAACCGCAACTAATGAAAAACTGTTTTTT
>TRBJ1-3|.|TRBV18|TRBD1
CASSPSTQGVSGNTIYF
TGTGCCAGCTCACCATCGACTCAGGGGGTCTCGGGAAACACCATATATTTT
>TRBJ1-4|.|TRBV29-1|.
CSVESGATNEKLFF
TGCAGCGTTGAATCAGGGGCAACTAATGAAAAACTGTTTTTT
>TRBJ1-1|.|TRBV30|TRBD1
CAWSGGQGGTEAFF
TGTGCCTGGAGTGGTGGACAGGGGGGCACTGAAGCTTTCTTT
>TRBJ1-1|.|TRBV30|.
CAWTSPAGGQTEAFF
TGTGCCTGGACCTCCCCAGCGGGCGGTCAAACTGAAGCTTTCTTT
>TRBJ1-2|.|TRBV10-1|.
CATQDGLDGYTF
TGCGCCACCCAGGACGGACTAGATGGCTACACCTTC
>TRBJ1-5|.|TRBV18|.
CASSPTDSLNQPQHF
TGTGCCAGCTCACCAACGGACAGCCTCAATCAGCCCCAGCATTTT
>TRBJ1-5|.|TRBV11-2|.
CASSRSPESNQPQHF
TGTGCCAGCAGCCGGTCCCCCGAGAGCAATCAGCCCCAGCATTTT
>TRBJ1-2|.|TRBV28|TRBD1
CASSPVQGASGYGYTF
TGTGCCAGCAGTCCAGTCCAGGGGGCCAGTGGCTATGGCTACACCTTC
>TRBJ1-5|.|TRBV19|.
CASSISGGYSNQPQHF
TGTGCCAGTAGTATCAGTGGAGGGTATAGCAATCAGCCCCAGCATTTT
>TRBJ2-1|.|TRBV27|TRBD2
CASSFKRGAAYEQFF
TGTGCCAGCAGTTTTAAGCGGGGGGCCGCATATGAGCAGTTCTTC
>TRBJ2-1|.|TRBV9|TRBD1
CASSGTGYNEQFF
TGTGCCAGCAGCGGGACAGGTTACAATGAGCAGTTCTTC
>TRBJ1-5|.|TRBV4-2|TRBD1
CASSQETGEVNQPQHF
TGTGCCAGCAGCCAAGAAACAGGGGAGGTAAATCAGCCCCAGCATTTT
>TRBJ1-1|.|TRBV7-2|.
CASSLMSYTEAFF
TGTGCCAGCAGCTTAATGTCGTACACTGAAGCTTTCTTT
>TRBJ2-1|few|TRBV5-6|TRBD1
CASSLNRGQQFF
TGTGCCAGCAGCTTGAACAGGGGACAGCAGTTCTTC
>TRBJ1-6|.|TRBV21-1|.
CASRKAGRENSPLHF
TGTGCCAGCAGAAAAGCTGGGAGGGAGAATTCACCCCTCCACTTT
>TRBJ2-5|.|TRBV7-3|TRBD1
CASSQGQGGETQYF
TGTGCCAGCAGTCAAGGACAGGGTGGGGAGACCCAGTACTTC